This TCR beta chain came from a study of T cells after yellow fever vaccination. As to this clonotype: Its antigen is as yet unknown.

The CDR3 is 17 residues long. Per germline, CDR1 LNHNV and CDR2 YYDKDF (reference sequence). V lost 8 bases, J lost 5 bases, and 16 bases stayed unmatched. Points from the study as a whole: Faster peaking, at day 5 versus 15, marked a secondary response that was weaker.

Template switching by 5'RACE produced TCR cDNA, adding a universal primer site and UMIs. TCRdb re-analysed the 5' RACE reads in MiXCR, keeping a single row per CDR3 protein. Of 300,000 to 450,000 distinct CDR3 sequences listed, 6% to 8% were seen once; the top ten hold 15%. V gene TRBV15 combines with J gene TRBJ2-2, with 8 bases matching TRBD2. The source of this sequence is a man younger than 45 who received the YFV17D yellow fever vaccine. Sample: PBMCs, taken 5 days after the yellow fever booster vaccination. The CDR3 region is CATVDQSGGRRTGELFF. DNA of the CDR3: TGTGCCACCGTTGACCAATCGGGAGGGCGAAGAACCGGGGAGCTGTTTTTT.